This is a list of T cell receptor beta chains from one sample in a study of early T cells in non-severe SARS-CoV-2 infection. In TCRdb, the 5' RACE reads were re-called with MiXCR into one record per CDR3 protein. The sample lists nearly 60,000 distinct CDR3 sequences; roughly an eighth were seen once. The material sequenced was whole blood. These receptors originate from an adult who was a healthcare worker with PCR-confirmed SARS-CoV-2 infection or an uninfected control (not recorded which). CDR3s include the opening cysteine and the closing phenylalanine or tryptophan. The order of the fields is V gene, D gene, J gene, clone size, CDR3 DNA, CDR3 protein. A D gene is named only where the DNA matches it firmly. Only part of the rows carry a size: once, few, many, or a class if the clone is expanded.

v_call: TRBV20-1; d_call: .; j_call: TRBJ1-2; clone_size: many; cdr3_nt: TGCAGTGCTAGTGGAAGGACTAACTATGGCTACACCTTC; cdr3_aa: CSASGRTNYGYTF
v_call: TRBV27; d_call: TRBD1; j_call: TRBJ2-7; clone_size: .; cdr3_nt: TGTGCCAGCAGTTTACGCCTTGGACAGGGGGTTTCCTACGAGCAGTACTTC; cdr3_aa: CASSLRLGQGVSYEQYF
v_call: TRBV29-1; d_call: .; j_call: TRBJ2-2; clone_size: .; cdr3_nt: TGCAGCGTCGAAAGGGGGGAGCTGTTTTTT; cdr3_aa: CSVERGELFF
v_call: TRBV7-2; d_call: .; j_call: TRBJ2-3; clone_size: .; cdr3_nt: TGTGCCAGCAGCCCAGACCTCAGCCTCGTCACAGATACGCAGTATTTT; cdr3_aa: CASSPDLSLVTDTQYF
v_call: TRBV6-6; d_call: .; j_call: TRBJ2-7; clone_size: few; cdr3_nt: TGTGCCAGCAGTTACTCACATGTTGGCTCCTACGAGCAGTACTTC; cdr3_aa: CASSYSHVGSYEQYF
v_call: TRBV20-1; d_call: .; j_call: TRBJ2-1; clone_size: many; cdr3_nt: TGCAGTGCTAAACCCAGGACAGTGGTGGATGAGCAGTTCTTC; cdr3_aa: CSAKPRTVVDEQFF
v_call: TRBV19; d_call: TRBD1; j_call: TRBJ2-1; clone_size: many; cdr3_nt: TGTGCCAGTAGTATAGACCGGGACAGGGGCGTGTACAATGAGCAGTTCTTC; cdr3_aa: CASSIDRDRGVYNEQFF
v_call: TRBV28; d_call: .; j_call: TRBJ1-1; clone_size: few; cdr3_nt: TGTGCCAGCACGGAAGTGGGGAACACTGAAGCTTTCTTT; cdr3_aa: CASTEVGNTEAFF
v_call: TRBV5-5; d_call: .; j_call: TRBJ2-1; clone_size: many; cdr3_nt: TGTGCCAGCAGCCCGGGCGGGATCGGGACTTCCCTCTGGTCGATTGAGCAGTTCTTC; cdr3_aa: CASSPGGIGTSLWSIEQFF
v_call: TRBV18; d_call: .; j_call: TRBJ1-2; clone_size: .; cdr3_nt: TGTGCCAGCTCACCAAGGGGTGGTTATGGCTACACCTTC; cdr3_aa: CASSPRGGYGYTF
v_call: TRBV28; d_call: .; j_call: TRBJ1-4; clone_size: .; cdr3_nt: TGTGCCAGCAGTTTAACTTGGGAGCCTCTTAATGAAAAACTGTTTTTT; cdr3_aa: CASSLTWEPLNEKLFF
v_call: TRBV25-1; d_call: .; j_call: TRBJ1-2; clone_size: many; cdr3_nt: TGTGCCAGCAGGCCGGCCGGGGAATATGGCTACACCTTC; cdr3_aa: CASRPAGEYGYTF
v_call: TRBV6-2/TRBV6-3; d_call: .; j_call: TRBJ2-5; clone_size: few; cdr3_nt: TGTGCCAGCAGACTAGGCGGACAGGCGGGGGTGGAGACCCAGTACTTC; cdr3_aa: CASRLGGQAGVETQYF
v_call: TRBV4-3; d_call: TRBD2; j_call: TRBJ2-4; clone_size: many; cdr3_nt: TGCGCCAGCAGCCAAGATGGTAGGAGCGGGGCGAAACAAAACATTCAGTACTTC; cdr3_aa: CASSQDGRSGAKQNIQYF
v_call: TRBV6-5; d_call: .; j_call: TRBJ2-1; clone_size: few; cdr3_nt: TGTGCCAGCAGTTACTCGAAGGATGAGCAGTTCTTC; cdr3_aa: CASSYSKDEQFF
v_call: TRBV11-2; d_call: .; j_call: TRBJ2-5; clone_size: .; cdr3_nt: TGTGCCAGCAGCTTAGCGACTAGTGGGACCCAGTACTTC; cdr3_aa: CASSLATSGTQYF
v_call: TRBV28; d_call: TRBD2; j_call: TRBJ2-3; clone_size: many; cdr3_nt: TGTGCCAGCAGTCCCAGAGCGGGGGTGGCAGATACGCAGTATTTT; cdr3_aa: CASSPRAGVADTQYF
v_call: TRBV19; d_call: TRBD2; j_call: TRBJ2-7; clone_size: few; cdr3_nt: TGTGCCAGTAGTATAGGCGGCGGGAGCTCCTACGAGCAGTACTTC; cdr3_aa: CASSIGGGSSYEQYF
v_call: TRBV6-4; d_call: TRBD1; j_call: TRBJ2-2; clone_size: many; cdr3_nt: TGTGCCAGCAGTGGACAGGGGGACACCGGGGAGCTGTTTTTT; cdr3_aa: CASSGQGDTGELFF
v_call: TRBV7-9; d_call: TRBD1; j_call: TRBJ2-1; clone_size: .; cdr3_nt: TGTGCCAGCAGCCCACAGGGGGTTATCTCCTACAATGAGCAGTTCTTC; cdr3_aa: CASSPQGVISYNEQFF
v_call: TRBV4-2; d_call: .; j_call: TRBJ2-1; clone_size: .; cdr3_nt: TGTGCCAGCAGCCAACAGGGTGAGCAGTTCTTC; cdr3_aa: CASSQQGEQFF
v_call: TRBV7-3; d_call: .; j_call: TRBJ2-3; clone_size: few; cdr3_nt: TGTGCCAGCAGCTCCGGGACCTCCTCGCGAGATACGCAGTATTTT; cdr3_aa: CASSSGTSSRDTQYF
v_call: TRBV18; d_call: .; j_call: TRBJ2-3; clone_size: many; cdr3_nt: TGTGCCAGCTCAGAGCTTGAGGGGACAGATACGCAGTATTTT; cdr3_aa: CASSELEGTDTQYF
v_call: TRBV20-1; d_call: .; j_call: TRBJ1-3; clone_size: few; cdr3_nt: TGCAGTGCTGGCCGGAGCTCTGAAAACACCATATATTTT; cdr3_aa: CSAGRSSENTIYF
v_call: TRBV6-5; d_call: .; j_call: TRBJ1-2; clone_size: .; cdr3_nt: TGTGCCAGCAGTCCCGGCTATGGCTACACCTTC; cdr3_aa: CASSPGYGYTF
v_call: TRBV20-1; d_call: .; j_call: TRBJ1-1; clone_size: many; cdr3_nt: TGCAGTGCCCATCGAACAGGGAGCACTGAAGCTTTCTTT; cdr3_aa: CSAHRTGSTEAFF
v_call: TRBV19; d_call: TRBD1; j_call: TRBJ2-7; clone_size: many; cdr3_nt: TGTGCCAGTAGTCTCCTCCCGGGACAGGCTTCCTACGAGCAGTACTTC; cdr3_aa: CASSLLPGQASYEQYF